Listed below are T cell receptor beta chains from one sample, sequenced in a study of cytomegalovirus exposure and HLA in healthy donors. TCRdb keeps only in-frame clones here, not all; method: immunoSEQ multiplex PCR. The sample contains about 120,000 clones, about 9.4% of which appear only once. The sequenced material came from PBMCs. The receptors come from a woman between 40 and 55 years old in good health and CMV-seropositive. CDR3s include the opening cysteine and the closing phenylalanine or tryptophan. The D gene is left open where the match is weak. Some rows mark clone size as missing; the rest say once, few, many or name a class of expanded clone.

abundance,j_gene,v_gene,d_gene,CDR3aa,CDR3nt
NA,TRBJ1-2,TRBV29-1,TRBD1,CSVEHRDRGVVTF,TGCAGCGTTGAACATCGGGACAGGGGGGTGGTCACCTTC
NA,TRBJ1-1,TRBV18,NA,CASSPAGRNTEAFF,TGTGCCAGCTCACCGGCGGGCAGGAACACTGAAGCTTTCTTT
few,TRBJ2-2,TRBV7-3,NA,CASSPGHNTGELFF,TGTGCCAGCAGCCCGGGACACAACACCGGGGAGCTGTTTTTT
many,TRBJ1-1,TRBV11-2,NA,CASSLVGGPNTEAFF,TGTGCCAGCAGCTTAGTGGGAGGGCCGAACACTGAAGCTTTCTTT
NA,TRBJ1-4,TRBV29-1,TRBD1,CSVSGTGETNKKLFF,TGCAGCGTGTCCGGGACAGGGGAAACTAATAAAAAACTGTTTTTT
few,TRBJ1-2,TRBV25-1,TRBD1,CASSESHRGWDGYTF,TGTGCCAGCAGTGAATCCCACAGGGGGTGGGATGGCTACACCTTC
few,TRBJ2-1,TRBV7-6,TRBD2,CASSLSGGPRVNEQFF,TGTGCCAGCAGCTTATCGGGGGGGCCTCGAGTGAATGAGCAGTTCTTC
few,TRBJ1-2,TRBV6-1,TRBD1,CASRDRGHVNYGYTF,TGTGCCAGCCGGGACAGGGGGCATGTCAATTATGGCTACACCTTC
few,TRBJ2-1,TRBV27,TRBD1,CASRPRDSSHEQFF,TGTGCCAGCAGACCCCGGGACAGCAGCCATGAGCAGTTCTTC
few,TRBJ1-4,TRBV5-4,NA,CASSLKGGGNNEKLFF,TGTGCCAGCAGCTTGAAAGGGGGGGGAAACAATGAAAAACTGTTTTTT
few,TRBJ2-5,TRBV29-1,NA,CSVAGGAGRETQYF,TGCAGCGTGGCCGGTGGGGCAGGGCGTGAGACCCAGTACTTC
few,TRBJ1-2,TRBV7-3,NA,CASSLGRGQSDYGYTF,TGTGCCAGCAGCTTAGGGCGGGGGCAGTCGGACTATGGCTACACCTTC
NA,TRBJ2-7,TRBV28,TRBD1,CASSSGQGPLYEQYF,TGTGCCAGCAGTTCAGGACAGGGACCCCTCTACGAGCAGTACTTC
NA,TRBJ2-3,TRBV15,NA,CATSRRSSGIGTDTQYF,TGTGCCACCAGCAGGAGGAGTAGCGGCATTGGCACAGATACGCAGTATTTC
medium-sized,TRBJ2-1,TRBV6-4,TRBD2,CASSATSEGHNEQFF,TGTGCCAGCAGTGCGACTAGCGAAGGACACAATGAGCAGTTCTTC
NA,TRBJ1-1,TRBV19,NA,CATSWSSMNTEAFF,TGTGCCACCTCCTGGTCATCTATGAACACTGAAGCTTTCTTT
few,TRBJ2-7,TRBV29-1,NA,CSVGSTGQTLSYEQYF,TGCAGCGTTGGTTCTACCGGACAGACCCTCTCCTACGAGCAGTACTTC
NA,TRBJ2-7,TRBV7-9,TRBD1,CASSSGQGPEQYF,TGTGCCAGCAGCTCAGGACAGGGACCCGAGCAGTACTTC
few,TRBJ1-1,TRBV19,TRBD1,CAISGQGRTEAFF,TGTGCCATTTCGGGACAGGGGAGAACTGAAGCTTTCTTT
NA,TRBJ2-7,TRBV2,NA,CASSEALSYEQYF,TGTGCCAGCAGTGAAGCCCTCTCCTACGAGCAGTACTTC
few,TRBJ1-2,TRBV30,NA,CAWSEGLGYGYTF,TGTGCCTGGAGTGAGGGGCTGGGCTATGGCTACACCTTC
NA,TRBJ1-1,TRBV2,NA,CASGVVRGTTEAFF,TGTGCCAGCGGTGTCGTCAGGGGAACCACTGAAGCTTTCTTT
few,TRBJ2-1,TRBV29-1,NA,CSTTLTANEQFF,TGCAGCACAACCCTGACAGCCAATGAGCAGTTCTTC
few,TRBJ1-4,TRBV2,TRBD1,CASRDRQGAREKLFF,TGTGCCAGCAGAGATAGACAGGGGGCAAGGGAAAAACTGTTTTTT
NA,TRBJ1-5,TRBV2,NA,CASSSLSNQPQHF,TGTGCCAGCAGTTCCTTGAGCAATCAGCCCCAGCATTTT
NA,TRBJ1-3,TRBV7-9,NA,CASTVSGNTIYF,TGTGCCAGCACCGTCTCTGGAAACACCATATATTTT
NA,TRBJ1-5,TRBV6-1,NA,CASSRQGNQPQHF,TGTGCCAGCAGTCGACAGGGCAATCAGCCCCAGCATTTT
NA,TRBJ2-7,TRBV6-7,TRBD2,CASIETSGGAYEQYF,TGTGCCAGCATCGAGACTAGCGGGGGGGCCTACGAGCAGTACTTC
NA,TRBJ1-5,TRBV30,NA,CAWSEFEGVNQPQHF,TGTGCCTGGAGTGAATTCGAGGGTGTCAATCAGCCCCAGCATTTT
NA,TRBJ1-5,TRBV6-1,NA,CASSEGPQAYSNQPQHF,TGTGCCAGCAGTGAAGGTCCGCAGGCCTATAGCAATCAGCCCCAGCATTTT
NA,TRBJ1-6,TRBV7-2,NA,CASSLGQGVRSPLHF,TGTGCCAGCAGCTTAGGTCAGGGTGTTCGGTCACCCCTCCACTTT
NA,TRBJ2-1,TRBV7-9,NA,CASSLGLYNEQFF,TGTGCCAGCAGCTTAGGTCTATACAATGAGCAGTTCTTC
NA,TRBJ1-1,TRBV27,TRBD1,CASSHPTGGEVTEAFF,TGTGCCAGCAGTCACCCGACAGGGGGAGAGGTCACTGAAGCTTTCTTT
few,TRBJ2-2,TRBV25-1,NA,CASSVLQGAGELFF,TGTGCCAGCAGTGTTTTACAGGGTGCCGGGGAGCTGTTTTTT
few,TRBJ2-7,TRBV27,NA,CASSFSVPNQKEQYF,TGTGCCAGCAGTTTCTCAGTCCCCAACCAGAAGGAGCAGTACTTC
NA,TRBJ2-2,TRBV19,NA,CASSTSGHLRITGELFF,TGTGCCAGTAGTACGTCGGGACACCTACGCATCACCGGGGAGCTGTTTTTT
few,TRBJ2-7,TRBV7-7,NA,CASPIRRLSDYEQYF,TGTGCCAGCCCCATTAGGAGGCTCTCCGACTACGAGCAGTACTTC
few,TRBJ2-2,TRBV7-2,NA,CASSFEEGGRLFF,TGTGCCAGCAGCTTCGAAGAAGGCGGCAGGCTGTTTTTT
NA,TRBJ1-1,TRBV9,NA,CASSPGVTEAFF,TGTGCCAGCAGCCCAGGGGTCACTGAAGCTTTCTTT
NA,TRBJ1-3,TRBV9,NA,CASSVDESRSGNTIYF,TGTGCCAGCAGCGTAGATGAATCGCGATCTGGAAACACCATATATTTT